This T cell receptor beta chain derives from a study of Graves' ophthalmopathy and Graves' hyperthyroidism. Amplified TCR beta CDR3 regions were obtained using RNA transcripts as template. The library came from an HTBI-primed first-round RT-PCR and a second-round multiplex PCR. TCRdb redid the calling of the multiplex PCR reads with MiXCR, one entry per CDR3 protein. In the table there are roughly 1.1 million distinct CDR3 sequences, 35% to 40% of which are singletons. The study recruited hyperthyroidism patients aged 18 to 65 who were newly diagnosed, under 2 months' duration. No donor had other autoimmune disease, uncontrolled infection, pregnancy or lactation. The evidence that diagnosis relied on was clinical symptoms, serum thyroxine, TRAb, thyroid ultrasound and orbital computed tomography. Germline lookup yields CDR1 DFQATT and CDR2 SNEGSKA (reference sequence). V was cut by 5 bases and J by 1 base, with 15 bases left in between. CDR3 length equals 14 residues.

In this sample, this clonotype turned up many times. The sequence was collected from an adult man with Graves' hyperthyroidism. Specimen: peripheral blood or thyroid tissue (not recorded which). The rearrangement joins TRBV20-1 to TRBJ2-7; D gene unclear. The CDR3 loop reads CSADTRQRSYEQYF. CDR3 sequence (DNA): TGCAGTGCTGATACTCGGCAGCGATCCTACGAGCAGTACTTC.